This TCR beta chain was profiled in a study of cytomegalovirus exposure and HLA in healthy donors. Background on the study: A subsequent analysis stated that the 100 to 150 validation repertoires were run on the same platform as the 600 to 750 first-cohort repertoires.

The donors were members of the validation cohort, which comprised roughly 120 subjects and was separate from the first cohort of some 680 subjects. This CDR3 is 13 amino acids long. Per the germline V gene, CDR1 is MNHNS and CDR2 is SASEGT. V lost 5 bases to trimming and J lost 6 bases, with 11 bases between them. TCRdb keeps only in-frame clones here, not all; method: immunoSEQ multiplex PCR. The sample shows 90,000 or so clones, 75% to 90% of them seen only once. Findings and caveats of the study: Researchers catalogued approximately 160 TCR beta chains as cytomegalovirus-associated. Despite most TCR sequences being rare, some public TCRs occurred in many donors.

About this clone: The antigen is not known.

The chain joins TRBV6-1 to TRBJ1-5; no clear D gene. This sequence was found in a young man in good health and CMV-seropositive. The sample was PBMCs. The CDR3 protein is CASSLGVGQPQHF. Written as DNA, the CDR3 is TGTGCCAGCAGTCTGGGAGTGGGTCAGCCCCAGCATTTT.